The 20 T cell receptor beta chains presented below share a single source sample, sequenced in a study of early T cells in non-severe SARS-CoV-2 infection. TCRdb independently ran MiXCR on the 5' RACE reads; one entry per CDR3 protein. Here the sample spans 100,000 or so distinct CDR3 sequences, roughly 17% being singletons. The material sequenced was whole blood, taken at baseline. These receptors originate from an adult who was a healthcare worker with PCR-confirmed SARS-CoV-2 infection or an uninfected control (not recorded which).

This clonotype was counted only a few times. The V gene is TRBV11-2, the J gene TRBJ2-7; no definite D call. Trimming stripped 5 bases from V and 0 bases from J, with 8 bases between. Germline assignment: CDR1 SGHAT and CDR2 FQNNGV. The CDR3 has 13 residues. The CDR3 reads CASSPRASYEQYF. CDR3 bases: TGTGCCAGCAGCCCAAGGGCCTCCTACGAGCAGTACTTC.

This clonotype was counted ten times or more. V is TRBV20-1 and J is TRBJ1-2; 9 bases align to TRBD1. The germline gives CDR1 DFQATT, CDR2 SNEGSKA (reference sequence). This CDR3 region has 14 residues. The junction had 12 bases not matched to a gene; V was cut back by 5 bases and J by 8 bases. The CDR3 sequence: CSAAGTGSYQGYTF. For the CDR3, the DNA is TGCAGTGCTGCCGGGACAGGGAGTTATCAAGGCTACACCTTC.

In its sample, this clonotype was seen a few times. The V call is TRBV9, the J call TRBJ2-7; 9 bases are a match to TRBD2. J gave up 4 bases and V 0 bases, and 5 bases lay outside the gene matches. CDR3 length equals 15 residues. The germline V gene has CDR1 SGDLS and CDR2 YYNGEE. The DNA for the CDR3 is TGTGCCAGCAGCGTAGGGGTAGCGGGAGCTTACGAGCAGTACTTC. This codes for CASSVGVAGAYEQYF.

The genes are TRBV5-5 and TRBJ1-4; tentative D call: TRBD1 (5 bases). The V end lost 2 bases, the J end lost 5 bases, and 7 bases lay between the germline ends. The CDR3 has 13 residues. Germline values: CDR1 SGHKS, CDR2 YYEKEE (reference sequence). CDR3 region: CASSFWDNEKLFF. The CDR3 DNA sequence: TGTGCCAGCAGCTTTTGGGACAATGAAAAACTGTTTTTT.

This clonotype was counted only a few times. V usage is TRBV6-5 and J usage is TRBJ1-6, with TRBD1 as a possible D gene (6 bases). V lost 6 bases to trimming and J lost 10 bases, with 13 bases between them. The CDR3 covers 13 residues. CDR1 is MNHEY, CDR2 SVGAGI, per germline. The CDR3 DNA follows: TGTGCCAGCAGCCGGGACATCAGATCACCCCTCCACTTT. Translated: CASSRDIRSPLHF.

In this sample, this clonotype turned up once. J is TRBJ1-2 and V is TRBV6-2 or TRBV6-3; no clear D. The V gene lost 4 bases and the J gene lost 4 bases, with 10 bases spanning the gap. This CDR3 contains 13 residues. From germline, CDR1 is MNHEY and CDR2 SVGEGT. CDR3 sequence (DNA): TGTGCCAGCAGTTTAATCTCCGTCTATGGCTACACCTTC. Its translation: CASSLISVYGYTF.

This clonotype was counted only a few times. V and J are TRBV18 and TRBJ2-7; 7 bases are a match to TRBD2. The junction had 14 bases not matched to a gene; V was cut back by 6 bases and J by 0 bases. Germline CDR1 KGHSH, CDR2 LQKENI. This CDR3 is 17 amino acids long. The CDR3 loop reads CASSPTAVAGSSYEQYF. CDR3 bases: TGTGCCAGCTCCCCCACGGCAGTAGCGGGCAGCTCCTACGAGCAGTACTTC.

V usage is TRBV28 and J usage is TRBJ2-3; possibly TRBD2 for D (5 bases). CDR3 size: 14 residues. From germline, CDR1 is MDHEN and CDR2 SYDVKM. With 3 bases removed from V and 3 bases from J, the gap between germline ends came to 10 bases. The CDR3 here is CASSFLSGTDTQYF. CDR3 DNA: TGTGCCAGCAGTTTTCTCAGCGGTACAGATACGCAGTATTTT.

This clonotype was observed a few times. This chain's CDR3 is CASSNGRGDTQYF. CDR3 DNA sequence: TGTGCCAGTAGTAACGGGAGAGGGGATACGCAGTATTTT. This sequence joins TRBV19 and TRBJ2-3, with D possibly TRBD2 on 6 matching bases. Germline V CDR1 and CDR2: LNHDA, SQIVND (reference sequence). This CDR3 spans 13 amino acids. V lost 4 bases and J 6 bases, leaving 11 bases between the germline ends.

At least ten counts were recorded for this clonotype. As DNA, the CDR3 is TGCATGGTGGCCGCAGGGGGCTCTTATAGCAATCAGCCCCAGCATTTT. Residues: CMVAAGGSYSNQPQHF. The rearrangement links TRBV20-1 to TRBJ1-5; 8 bases match TRBD1. This CDR3 has 16 amino acids. The germline gives CDR1 DFQATT, CDR2 SNEGSKA (reference sequence).

This clonotype was counted only a few times. The chain combines TRBV4-2 with TRBJ1-2; D remains unclear. V lost 0 bases to trimming and J lost 3 bases, with 14 bases between them. Per the germline V gene, CDR1 is LGHNA and CDR2 is YNFKEQ. The CDR3 spans 16 residues. The CDR3 region has the DNA TGTGCCAGCAGCCAAGAAGATCAGAATGTGGACTATGGCTACACCTTC. It specifies CASSQEDQNVDYGYTF.

This chain connects TRBV7-2 to TRBJ2-1; TRBD2 agrees at 7 bases. This CDR3 has 13 amino acids. V gave up 3 bases and J gave up 14 bases; unmatched junction bases: 10. Germline CDR1 is SGHTA and CDR2 is FQGNSA. The CDR3 region is CASSFPKGTNKFF. The DNA of the CDR3 is TGTGCCAGCAGCTTCCCCAAAGGGACTAATAAGTTCTTC.

Note on this clonotype: The junction and the germline gene differ at one end; a read error may be behind it. The rearrangement joins TRBV28 to TRBJ2-1; D call uncertain. The CDR3 totals 19 residues. CDR1 is MDHEN, CDR2 SYDVKM, per germline. CDR3: CVSSITITRALRTLNEQFF. CDR3 nucleotide sequence: TGTGTCAGCAGCATCACGATTACAAGGGCCCTAAGAACGCTGAATGAGCAGTTCTTC.

The rearrangement links TRBV4-1 to TRBJ2-7; D not certain. Trimming stripped 0 bases from V and 7 bases from J, with 7 bases between. This CDR3 has 12 residues. Germline lookup yields CDR1 MGHRA and CDR2 YSYEKL. CDR3 bases: TGCGCCAGCAGCCAAGATGATTGGGAGCAGTACTTC. Its translation is CASSQDDWEQYF.

This clonotype was detected a few times. J is TRBJ2-7 and V is TRBV6-5; no clear D. This CDR3 is 13 amino acids long. V lost 7 bases to trimming and J lost 6 bases, with 16 bases between them. Germline values: CDR1 MNHEY, CDR2 SVGAGI. The CDR3: CASKLRRAGEQYF. The CDR3 coding sequence is TGTGCCAGCAAGCTGAGGCGAGCCGGCGAGCAGTACTTC.

The chain is built from TRBV20-1 and TRBJ2-2; no clear D gene. With 6 bases removed from V and 3 bases from J, the gap between germline ends came to 11 bases. Germline loops: CDR1 DFQATT, CDR2 SNEGSKA (reference sequence). This CDR3 region has 13 residues. This CDR3 is CSAPPSYTGELFF. In nucleotides, the CDR3 is TGCAGTGCCCCCCCCTCGTACACCGGGGAGCTGTTTTTT.

In this sample, this clonotype turned up many times. The CDR3: CASSLFKKRPSGEQFF. For the CDR3, the DNA is TGTGCCAGCAGCTTATTTAAGAAGCGCCCCTCGGGCGAGCAGTTCTTC. The rearrangement joins TRBV7-6 to TRBJ2-1, with D unresolved. CDR3 length equals 16 residues. The germline V gene encodes CDR1 SGHVS and CDR2 FNYEAQ. With 2 bases removed from V and 10 bases from J, the gap between germline ends came to 21 bases.

This clonotype was seen a handful of times. This chain uses TRBV20-1 with TRBJ2-5; TRBD2 is a possible D gene (6 bases). Germline CDR1 and CDR2: DFQATT and SNEGSKA (reference sequence). V was cut by 4 bases and J by 7 bases, with 13 bases left in between. This CDR3 is 12 amino acids long. The CDR3 loop is CSATTRGGTQYF. CDR3 coding DNA: TGCAGTGCTACGACTAGAGGCGGGACCCAGTACTTC.

The chain links TRBV27 to TRBJ2-3, with D tentatively TRBD2 (5 bases). Germline CDR1 MNHEY, CDR2 SMNVEV (reference sequence). The CDR3 contains 13 residues. V dropped 1 base and J dropped 4 bases, with 6 bases sitting between them. CDR3 sequence reads: CASSLFGADTQYF. CDR3 bases: TGTGCCAGCAGTTTATTCGGGGCAGATACGCAGTATTTT.

This clonotype was detected once. The chain uses TRBV7-8 and TRBJ1-2; 12 nucleotides match TRBD1. V trimming: 5 bases; J trimming: 8 bases; junction bases outside the gene matches: 15. Germline V gene sequence: CDR1 SGHVS, CDR2 FQNEAQ. This CDR3 comprises 17 residues. CDR3 DNA sequence: TGTGCCAGCAGCACAGAAATTACCGGGACAGGGGGCGTCGGCTACACCTTC. Its protein is CASSTEITGTGGVGYTF.